This T cell receptor beta chain stems from a study of CD8 T cells in ankylosing spondylitis. The CDR3 loop spans 15 amino acids. V lost 3 bases, J lost 9 bases, and 18 bases lay in between. The germline V gene has CDR1 LNHNV and CDR2 YYDKDF (reference sequence). As regards this clonotype: Its target is unknown.

TCRdb fed the 5' RACE reads into MiXCR, producing one record per CDR3 protein. The data show some 840,000 distinct CDR3 sequences, about an eighth seen once. General study points: What seemed typical of ankylosing spondylitis blood was a TCR beta motif built from roughly 8 highly homologous variants.

The receptor was isolated from a male donor with ankylosing spondylitis. The V and J genes are TRBV15 and TRBJ1-5; tentatively, D is TRBD1 (6 bases). Sequences were obtained from blood, either unsorted or a sorted T cell fraction (not recorded which). This chain's CDR3 is CATSSRRGGQGPQHF. CDR3 sequence (DNA): TGTGCCACCAGCAGCCGACGGGGGGGCCAGGGGCCCCAGCATTTT.